The 27 T cell receptor beta chains below all came from one sample that was sequenced in a study of blood T cell repertoires in COVID-19. Sequencing used immunoSEQ multiplex PCR; TCRdb keeps in-frame clones, though not all of them. This sample has 130,000 to 150,000 clones, with approximately 90% found just once. Sequenced: peripheral blood. These receptors all stem from a woman aged 50 to 60 with active or convalescent COVID-19.

This rearrangement joins TRBV5-8 to TRBJ1-2; a possible D gene is TRBD1 (5 bases). CDR1 and CDR2 from the germline V gene are SGHTS and YDEGEE. This CDR3 is built from 13 residues. Between the trimmed V and J ends, which lost 2 bases and 7 bases, there was a span of 12 bases. The CDR3 DNA is TGTGCCAGCAGCTTCTCCCGGCAGGGTGGCTACACCTTC. This encodes CASSFSRQGGYTF.

The sample holds one count of this clone. The rearrangement links TRBV15 to TRBJ1-1; D is unclear. V shed 1 base and J shed 0 bases, with 21 bases lying between them. This CDR3 region has 19 residues. Per germline, CDR1 LNHNV and CDR2 YYDKDF (reference sequence). Written as DNA, the CDR3 is TGTGCCACCAGCAGAGGTCTAAGTAAGTCGGTCTCCATGAACACTGAAGCTTTCTTT. As protein: CATSRGLSKSVSMNTEAFF.

The genes are TRBV3-1 (or the pseudogene TRBV3-2) and TRBJ2-1; 8 bases match TRBD2. Germline V gene lookup returns CDR1 LGHDT and CDR2 YNNKEL (reference sequence). This CDR3 has 17 residues. Losses at the gene ends were 1 base for V and 7 bases for J; bases not matched to a gene: 12. The CDR3 reads CASSQVETGTSRNEQFF. The CDR3 DNA reads as TGTGCCAGCAGCCAAGTGGAAACCGGGACTAGTCGAAATGAGCAGTTCTTC.

V and J are TRBV29-1 and TRBJ1-2, with D hard to call. CDR1 and CDR2 (germline): SQVTM, ANQGSEA. Trimming cost V 3 bases and J 5 bases, with 10 bases left between them. The CDR3 has 12 amino acids. CDR3 sequence reads: CSVESNGYGYTF. CDR3 DNA: TGCAGCGTTGAGAGTAACGGGTATGGCTACACCTTC. The full variable domain, its missing parts supplied by reference TRBV29-1 and TRBJ1-2, is SAVISQKPSRDICQRGTSLTIQCQVDSQVTMMFWYRQQPGQSLTLIATANQGSEATYESGFVIDKFPISRPNLTFSTLTVSNMSPEDSSIYLCSVESNGYGYTFGSGTRLTVV.

V gene TRBV5-6 combines with J gene TRBJ1-6; no firm D call. The CDR3 spans 13 residues. The germline V and J ends were trimmed by 0 bases and 7 bases, with 5 bases remaining between them. The V gene's germline CDR1 is SGHDT and CDR2 YYEEEE. CDR3: CASSLGQNSPLHF. The CDR3 DNA reads as TGTGCCAGCAGCTTGGGACAAAATTCACCCCTCCACTTT. Full variable domain (missing parts from reference TRBV5-6 and TRBJ1-6): DAGVTQSPTHLIKTRGQQVTLRCSPKSGHDTVSWYQQALGQGPQFIFQYYEEEERQRGNFPDRFSGHQFPNYSSELNVNALLLGDSALYLCASSLGQNSPLHFGNGTRLTVT.

Regarding this clone: Relative to the germline gene, one junction end is altered; a read error may explain this. This specimen includes other DNA sequences encoding the same CDR3. This chain uses TRBV4-1 with TRBJ2-3; D is undetermined. The V gene's germline CDR1 is MGHRA and CDR2 YSYEKL. CDR3 length: 14 residues. The CDR3 sequence: CASSQYGSTDTQYF. The CDR3 DNA reads as TGCGCTAGCAGCCAATACGGGAGCACAGATACGCAGTATTTT.

The rearrangement joins TRBV28 to TRBJ1-1; D is perhaps TRBD1 (6 bases). From germline, CDR1 is MDHEN and CDR2 SYDVKM. The CDR3 is 12 residues long. Trimming removed 1 base from V and 10 bases from J, with 10 bases in between. The CDR3 coding sequence is TGTGCCAGCAGTTTATCCACCAGGGGAGCTTTCTTT. It codes for CASSLSTRGAFF.

As for this clone: One end of the junction fails to match germline, which may point to a read error. The genes are TRBV4-3 and TRBJ2-6; 9 bases are a match to TRBD1. The CDR3 length is 18 residues. Germline values: CDR1 LGHNA, CDR2 YSLEER. Here the CDR3 DNA reads TGCGCCAGCAGCCAAGATACAGGGGGCTTATCTGGGGTCAACGTCCTGACTTTC. Amino acids: CASSQDTGGLSGVNVLTF.

The CDR3 here is CASSQMIHRTDKPEAFF. DNA of the CDR3: TGTGCCAGCAGCCAGATGATACACCGGACAGACAAACCTGAAGCTTTCTTT. The chain recombines TRBV6-2 or TRBV6-3 with TRBJ1-1; D might be TRBD1 (6 bases). V was pared by 6 bases and J by 6 bases, with 26 bases between. The CDR3 runs 17 residues. Per germline, CDR1 MNHEY and CDR2 SVGEGT.

The V gene is TRBV4-3, the J gene TRBJ2-7; D perhaps matches TRBD1 (6 bases). Germline-derived CDR1 and CDR2 are LGHNA and YSLEER. With 0 bases removed from V and 5 bases from J, the gap between germline ends came to 23 bases. The CDR3 has 18 amino acids. CDR3 sequence: CASSQETKVRTSGDEQYF. CDR3 nucleotides: TGCGCCAGCAGCCAAGAGACGAAGGTAAGGACTTCAGGGGACGAGCAGTACTTC.

J is TRBJ2-7 and V is TRBV27; tentative D call: TRBD2 (5 bases). Germline CDR1 is MNHEY and CDR2 is SMNVEV (reference sequence). This CDR3 spans 12 amino acids. Trimming pared 8 bases from V and 2 bases from J, leaving 10 bases between. CDR3: CASGRATYEQYF. The CDR3 bases are TGTGCCAGCGGGCGGGCGACCTACGAGCAGTACTTC.

This chain links TRBV6-5 with TRBJ1-1; possibly TRBD1 for D (6 bases). V lost 3 bases and J 8 bases, leaving 16 bases between the germline ends. Germline loops: CDR1 MNHEY, CDR2 SVGAGI. The CDR3 is 14 residues long. This chain's CDR3 is CASSYIGGRAEAFF. Here the CDR3 DNA reads TGTGCCAGCAGTTATATCGGGGGGCGAGCGGAAGCTTTCTTT.

DNA of the CDR3: TGTGCCAGTAGTATTGGTGGTGGGCTGGACACTGAAGCTTTCTTT. The encoded protein is CASSIGGGLDTEAFF. The chain is built from TRBV19 and TRBJ1-1; D is unclear. Germline CDR1 LNHDA, CDR2 SQIVND (reference sequence). Trimming left V 3 bases short and J 3 bases short, with 14 bases between. This CDR3 has 15 amino acids.

This chain joins TRBV4-1 and TRBJ2-1; TRBD2 is a possible D gene (5 bases). Deletions cut 0 bases from V and 2 bases from J, with 17 bases between. From germline, CDR1 is MGHRA and CDR2 YSYEKL. The CDR3 is 18 amino acids. CDR3 protein: CASSQEWDSGYAYNEQFF. The DNA for the CDR3 is TGCGCCAGCAGCCAAGAATGGGATTCGGGGTACGCCTACAATGAGCAGTTCTTC.

This chain joins TRBV30 and TRBJ2-7; 9 positions match TRBD1. Germline V gene data show CDR1 as GTSNPN and CDR2 as SVGIG (reference sequence). This CDR3 has 14 residues. V shed 4 bases, J shed 3 bases, and the junction held 7 bases outside the gene matches. Written as DNA, the CDR3 is TGTGCCTGGACCCGGGACAGGGAGATCTACGAGCAGTACTTC. Its protein product is CAWTRDREIYEQYF.

The chain employs TRBV18 and TRBJ1-1; 7 bases fit TRBD1. With V trimmed by 4 bases and J by 5 bases, 4 bases remained unmatched. Per germline, CDR1 KGHSH and CDR2 LQKENI. The CDR3 extends over 13 amino acids. The CDR3, as DNA: TGTGCCAGCTCACAGGGGGCTCAAACTGAAGCTTTCTTT. Translating gives CASSQGAQTEAFF.

Written as DNA, the CDR3 is TGTGCCAGCATTCGGACAGGGGTTAGTCAAGAGACCCAGTACTTC. Its protein product is CASIRTGVSQETQYF. This chain connects TRBV2 to TRBJ2-5; the match to TRBD1 covers 9 bases. V was clipped by 7 bases and J by 2 bases; unmatched bases: 8. Germline CDR1 is SNHLY and CDR2 is FYNNEI. The CDR3 is 15 amino acids.

CDR3 sequence reads: CASSSPGPGGRAPTDTQYF. Written as DNA, the CDR3 is TGTGCCAGCAGCTCCCCTGGGCCTGGCGGGAGGGCCCCCACAGATACGCAGTATTTT. The chain uses TRBV9 and TRBJ2-3; 9 nucleotides line up with TRBD2. V shed 4 bases, J shed 2 bases, and the junction held 17 bases outside the gene matches. The CDR3 sequence is 19 residues long. Looked up from germline, CDR1 is SGDLS and CDR2 is YYNGEE.

In its sample, this clone was seen a few times. The chain recombines TRBV7-2 with TRBJ2-6; D gene unclear. V lost 7 bases to trimming and J lost 0 bases, with 13 bases between them. The CDR3 totals 16 residues. Germline CDR1 and CDR2: SGHTA and FQGNSA. The CDR3, as DNA: TGTGCCAGCACCACGGGTATCTCCTCTGGGGCCAACGTCCTGACTTTC. Translated: CASTTGISSGANVLTF.

The J gene is TRBJ1-6, the V gene TRBV6-2 or TRBV6-3, with 8 bases fitting TRBD1. The V gene end was trimmed by 4 bases and the J gene end by 9 bases; junction bases not matched to a gene: 14. Germline lookup yields CDR1 MNHEY and CDR2 SVGEGT. The CDR3 is 17 amino acids. The CDR3 loop reads CASSFFTDREQSSPLHF. CDR3 DNA sequence: TGTGCCAGCAGTTTCTTCACGGACAGGGAGCAAAGTTCACCCCTCCACTTT.

This chain joins TRBV5-6 and TRBJ1-1; possible D gene TRBD1, 6 bases. With 1 base removed from V and 5 bases from J, the gap between germline ends came to 15 bases. This CDR3 region has 15 residues. Germline V lookup: CDR1 SGHDT, CDR2 YYEEEE. CDR3 loop: CASSLSGAGFTEAFF. CDR3 coding DNA: TGTGCCAGCAGCTTGTCAGGGGCGGGTTTTACTGAAGCTTTCTTT. Full variable domain (remainder filled in from reference TRBV5-6 and TRBJ1-1): DAGVTQSPTHLIKTRGQQVTLRCSPKSGHDTVSWYQQALGQGPQFIFQYYEEEERQRGNFPDRFSGHQFPNYSSELNVNALLLGDSALYLCASSLSGAGFTEAFFGQGTRLTVV.

The CDR3 DNA reads TGTGCCAGCAGCACACGTAATTCACCCCTCCACTTT. Translated, it gives CASSTRNSPLHF. The gene calls are TRBV7-9 and TRBJ1-6; D unclear. Looked up from germline, CDR1 is SEHNR and CDR2 is FQNEAQ (reference sequence). V gave up 5 bases and J gave up 6 bases, with 5 bases separating them. The CDR3 is made up of 12 amino acids.

This chain connects TRBV5-5 to TRBJ2-2; 12 bases match TRBD1. The J segment lost 4 bases and the V segment lost 7 bases, leaving 8 bases of the junction unmatched. CDR3 length: 16 amino acids. Germline CDR1 and CDR2: SGHKS and YYEKEE (reference sequence). The CDR3 sequence is CASLPGQGALTGELFF. The CDR3 nucleotides are TGTGCCAGCTTACCGGGACAGGGGGCCCTCACCGGGGAGCTGTTTTTT.

The V gene is TRBV15, the J gene TRBJ1-1, with D tentatively TRBD1 (6 bases). V shed 1 base and J shed 1 base, with 13 bases lying between them. Germline V gene data show CDR1 as LNHNV and CDR2 as YYDKDF (reference sequence). The CDR3 has 16 residues. CDR3 coding DNA: TGTGCCACCAGCAGAGGGACACAGGGACCGAACACTGAAGCTTTCTTT. Translation: CATSRGTQGPNTEAFF.

This clone was seen once. This chain connects TRBV6-2 or TRBV6-3 to TRBJ2-1, with 9 bases identical to TRBD2. Germline-derived CDR1 and CDR2 are MNHEY and SVGEGT. Trimming took 2 bases from V and 8 from J; bases not matched to a gene: 16. The CDR3 length is 18 residues. The CDR3 loop is CASSYRLSGSFRLYEQFF. The CDR3 bases are TGTGCCAGCAGTTACCGGCTTAGCGGGAGTTTCCGGTTGTATGAGCAGTTCTTC.

The V call is TRBV6-2 or TRBV6-3, the J call TRBJ2-1, with D unclear. The CDR3 has 12 residues. Trimming removed 0 bases at V and 10 bases at J, with 7 bases between. Per germline, CDR1 MNHEY and CDR2 SVGEGT. The CDR3 DNA reads as TGTGCCAGCAGTTACTCGTTGGCAGAGCAGTTCTTC. The encoded protein is CASSYSLAEQFF.

This clone was detected a few times. The chain is built from TRBV6-5 and TRBJ2-7; a possible D gene is TRBD1 (6 bases). The germline V and J ends were trimmed by 4 bases and 2 bases, with 15 bases remaining between them. This CDR3 is built from 15 residues. Germline V gene sequence: CDR1 MNHEY, CDR2 SVGAGI. The DNA of the CDR3 is TGTGCCAGCAGTTCCTCCCCCGGGACAACCTACGAGCAGTACTTC. It yields the protein CASSSSPGTTYEQYF.